This note documents a single T cell receptor beta chain sequence. This clone's antigen is unknown. Per-base quality was not reported, and no clone a single base away is much larger than it. RNA was extracted using the RNeasy kit, and roughly 0.5 to 1 ug of the RNA was reverse transcribed with random hexamers. TCR beta CDR3 regions were amplified with the immunoSEQ multiplex PCR assay covering 54 Vbeta and 13 Jbeta segments. To correct PCR amplification bias, a synthetic template baseline was used for both primer optimization and computational correction. Under the source paper's analysis protocol: Reads were assigned to V, D and J genes according to IMGT and analyzed in immunoSEQ Analyzer, with only productive sequences retained. Clonality was computed as one minus Shannon entropy normalized by log2 of the number of productive unique sequences. Public and private clones were assessed among the 100 most prevalent clones of each patient and control. Susac-specific clones were defined as absent from healthy and MS cohorts, 850 to 1,300 published viral clones and other ImmuneACCESS disease sequences. The public sequencing data were trimmed at Q25 with fastp and processed into clonotypes with MiXCR by TCRdb, which kept only in-frame beta chains. Here each entry gathers all rows of one CDR3 protein and keeps the most common genes and DNA. V and J calls and clone size were set by TCRdb, not the authors. In this sample the table shows about 130,000 distinct CDR3 sequences, approximately 95% of which occur a single time. The top ten hold roughly 0.2% of the sample.

CDR1 and CDR2 are read off the germline V gene (reference sequence) as GTSNPN and SVGIG. The CDR3 contains 11 residues, cysteine and phenylalanine counted. Just CDR3 DNA is preserved here, 33 bases in frame from base 1. V and J lose 3 bases and 7 bases, and a span of 9 bases separates them. Peripheral blood CD8+ and CD4+ T cells from healthy donors, Susac syndrome patients and multiple sclerosis patients were profiled using high-throughput TCR beta sequencing. Recently defined diagnostic criteria for definite or probable disease were met by the Susac syndrome patients. Bulk CD8+ and CD4+ T cells were purified magnetically by negative isolation, whereas CD8+ TEMRA cells were enriched by FACS. Blood was collected in EDTA tubes and processed within 24 hours, with PBMCs isolated through density gradient centrifugation. PBMCs destined for TCR sequencing were cryopreserved in liquid nitrogen and later thawed in a 37 °C water bath. A purity of at least 90% was achieved for sorted or isolated CD4+, CD8+ and CD8+ TEMRA cells.

This entry is derived from a study of CD8 T cells in Susac syndrome (dated by TCRdb to about 2019). Describing the broader study: Of the Susac syndrome patients who were sequenced, 8 or 9 were in clinical remission while about six had clinically active disease. The clonality of the CD8+ T cell repertoire was compared across 12 healthy donors, around 14 Susac syndrome patients and roughly 15 multiple sclerosis patients. Repertoire sequencing was used to test whether CD8+ T cell activation and differentiation in Susac syndrome was antigen driven. At blood withdrawal, Susac syndrome patients were either therapy-naive, taking corticosteroids (in some cases with IVIg as well), or taking IVIg alone.

Points the paper makes about the study in general: CD8+ repertoires in Susac syndrome showed clonal expansion, which was highest in CD8+ TEMRA cells and was greater in clinically active patients than in remitting patients. In the total CD8+ and CD8+ TEMRA repertoires, 15 to 20 and five Susac-specific public clones, respectively, were identified. The TCR sequencing and HLA analysis was acknowledged to have included a relatively small number of individuals.

The sample was CD8+ T cells from PBMCs. The sequence was collected from a human donor with Susac syndrome. The receptor chain draws on TRBV30 and TRBJ1-2, with no D gene named confidently. The DNA sequence is given as TGTGCCTGGAGAGAGCCGGGTGGCTACACCTTC. It encodes CAWREPGGYTF.